These 10 T cell receptor beta chains share one sample of origin, sequenced in a study of T cell responses to AZD1222 COVID-19 vaccine. Libraries were prepared by immunoSEQ multiplex PCR; TCRdb keeps only in-frame clonotypes and omits some of them. The sample lists some 99,000 clones, roughly 86% occurring once. Material: peripheral blood, obtained 28 days after the second AZD1222 dose. These receptors originate from an adult who received the AZD1222 COVID-19 vaccine.

The chain joins TRBV28 to TRBJ1-2; the match to TRBD1 covers 9 bases. The V gene's germline CDR1 is MDHEN and CDR2 SYDVKM. The CDR3 is 15 amino acids. V dropped 6 bases and J dropped 1; count of bases not matched to a gene: 6. The CDR3 region is CASSRPGQGNYGYTF. The CDR3 DNA is TGTGCCAGCAGCCGTCCGGGACAGGGTAACTATGGCTACACCTTC.

The chain has TRBV18 and TRBJ1-3; D uncertain. Germline CDR1 KGHSH, CDR2 LQKENI. V was shortened by 0 bases and J by 0 bases, with 6 bases between the two germline ends. The CDR3 runs 15 residues. CDR3 loop: CASSPPNDSGNTIYF. The DNA for the CDR3 is TGTGCCAGCTCACCACCGAACGACTCTGGAAACACCATATATTTT.

CDR3 loop: CASSWGTDQPQHF. The CDR3 DNA sequence: TGTGCCAGCAGTTGGGGGACCGATCAGCCCCAGCATTTT. The V call is TRBV12-3 or TRBV12-4, the J call TRBJ1-5; D may be TRBD1 (5 bases). The CDR3 totals 13 residues. V shed 4 bases and J shed 5 bases, with 9 bases lying between them.

This chain uses TRBV5-4 with TRBJ1-1; D is perhaps TRBD1 (6 bases). Trimming pared 4 bases from V and 7 bases from J, leaving 17 bases between. CDR3 size: 14 residues. The germline CDR1 and CDR2 sequences are SGHNT and YYREEE (reference sequence). Here the CDR3 reads CASSQRQALSEAFF. In nucleotides, the CDR3 is TGTGCCAGCAGCCAAAGACAGGCCCTAAGTGAAGCTTTCTTT.

The chain links TRBV2 to TRBJ2-1; D is unresolved. The CDR3 runs to 14 residues. Germline V gene data show CDR1 as SNHLY and CDR2 as FYNNEI. Trimming stripped 3 bases from V and 12 bases from J, with 18 bases between. CDR3 bases: TGTGCCAGCAGTGATAGCACTGGGTCCGTAGGGCAGTTCTTC. Amino acid sequence: CASSDSTGSVGQFF.

The chain links TRBV19 to TRBJ2-2; D is unresolved. Looked up from germline, CDR1 is LNHDA and CDR2 is SQIVND (reference sequence). V was trimmed by 3 bases and J by 6 bases, leaving 5 bases between them. The CDR3 has 12 amino acids. CDR3 in DNA: TGTGCCAGTAGTATGCACGCCGGGGAGCTGTTTTTT. Its translation is CASSMHAGELFF.

CDR3 nucleotide sequence: TGCGCCAGCAGCCAAAGGGGACAGCTGAACACTGAAGCTTTCTTT. It specifies CASSQRGQLNTEAFF. The V call is TRBV4-1, the J call TRBJ1-1; 7 positions match TRBD1. Germline V gene sequence: CDR1 MGHRA, CDR2 YSYEKL. CDR3 size: 15 residues. V shed 2 bases and J 0 bases; nucleotides not matched to a gene: 3.

The rearrangement uses TRBV5-1 and TRBJ2-1, with TRBD2 matching over 9 bases. This CDR3 spans 18 amino acids. CDR1 is SGHRS and CDR2 is YFSETQ in the germline V gene. V trimming: 0 bases; J trimming: 5 bases; junction bases outside the gene matches: 12. CDR3 nucleotides: TGCGCCAGCAGCTTGGGTCCCCAGCGGACTAGCGTAAACAATGAGCAGTTCTTC. It translates to CASSLGPQRTSVNNEQFF.

This chain connects TRBV7-3 to TRBJ1-2; D might be TRBD1 (6 bases). This CDR3 has 13 amino acids. Trimming stripped 4 bases from V and 7 bases from J, with 13 bases between. Germline V gene lookup returns CDR1 SGHTA and CDR2 FQGTGA. CDR3 coding DNA: TGTGCCAGCAGCTCAAACAGGGAGGGTGGCTACACCTTC. Translated, it gives CASSSNREGGYTF.

The V gene is TRBV3-1 (or the pseudogene TRBV3-2), the J gene TRBJ2-1, with 8 bases aligning to TRBD1. CDR1 and CDR2 from the germline V gene are LGHDT and YNNKEL (reference sequence). With V trimmed by 1 base and J by 3 bases, 2 bases remained unmatched. The CDR3 loop spans 15 amino acids. CDR3 residues: CASSQGDRSYNEQFF. CDR3 bases: TGTGCCAGCAGCCAAGGGGACAGGAGCTACAATGAGCAGTTCTTC.